The next 14 T cell receptor beta chains were all read from a single sample in a study of persistence of HIV-infected CD4 T cells (TCRdb year 2020). The treatment or condition label here, explained by the study, means: suppressive antiretroviral therapy. Cells were stimulated with anti-CD3/anti-CD28 magnetic beads as a nonspecific positive control representing the CD4+ T cell repertoire. CD4+ T cells that responded were sorted based on upregulation of both CD40 ligand and CD69. The immunoSEQ hsTCRB assay version 4 in survey mode was used to sequence TCRbeta repertoires from genomic DNA. TCRdb stores this immuneACCESS table with in-frame sequences only. Part of the clones is absent; in the studies checked, under half of the shortfall reflects unresolved V genes, and no reason is known for the rest. Across this sample there are about 46,000 clones, with around 89% seen only once. The ten largest account for 3.3% of the sample.

These receptors' antigens are unknown. The input for sequencing was CD4+ T cells sorted from PBMCs after roughly 18-hour stimulation, taken from a patient who received antiretroviral therapy. This sample's cell subset or site label indicates: CD40L+CD69+ CD4 T cells responding to anti-CD3/anti-CD28 beads, representing the overall repertoire. These receptors originate from an adult woman with HIV who was CMV-seropositive.

The V and J genes are TRBV5-1 and TRBJ2-2; 10 bases match TRBD1. V was clipped by 4 bases and J by 4 bases; unmatched bases: 10. CDR3 length: 17 amino acids. Germline V gene data show CDR1 as SGHRS and CDR2 as YFSETQ. CDR3 in DNA: TGCGCCAGCAGCCCACGACAGGGGGCATTGGTCACCGGGGAGCTGTTTTTT. Amino acids: CASSPRQGALVTGELFF.

The V and J genes are TRBV9 and TRBJ1-3, with 7 bases aligning to TRBD1. The germline V gene encodes CDR1 SGDLS and CDR2 YYNGEE. The V gene end was trimmed by 4 bases and the J gene end by 4 bases; junction bases not matched to a gene: 5. The CDR3 length is 14 residues. The CDR3 region has the DNA TGTGCCAGCAGCAACCGGGACAGAGGAAACACCATATATTTT. Its translation: CASSNRDRGNTIYF.

The CDR3 DNA is TGTGCCAGCAGGGGTGGGCCGATGCTAGCTGGGCTATACTTC. This encodes CASRGGPMLAGLYF. The chain recombines TRBV6-5 with TRBJ2-7; the D gene is possibly TRBD2 (5 bases). The CDR3 extends over 14 amino acids. Trimming shortened V by 6 bases and J by 13 bases, and 25 bases separated the two germline ends. Germline CDR1 reads MNHEY; CDR2 reads SVGAGI.

The chain has TRBV12-3 or TRBV12-4 and TRBJ1-2, with D uncertain. The CDR3 consists of 13 residues. Trimming removed 1 base at V and 8 bases at J, with 11 bases between. The CDR3, as DNA: TGTGCCAGCAGTTTAGTTGTCTTAGGGGGCTACACCTTC. Translation: CASSLVVLGGYTF.

This chain links TRBV29-1 with TRBJ1-1; TRBD1 is a possible D gene (6 bases). The CDR3 totals 14 residues. CDR1 and CDR2 from the germline V gene are SQVTM and ANQGSEA. Trimming shortened V by 8 bases and J by 5 bases, and 21 bases separated the two germline ends. The CDR3 bases are TGCAGCATTACCGTGGGGGGGCCTGGGACTGAAGCTTTCTTT. Protein product: CSITVGGPGTEAFF. The full variable domain, rest sourced from reference TRBV29-1 and TRBJ1-1, is SAVISQKPSRDICQRGTSLTIQCQVDSQVTMMFWYRQQPGQSLTLIATANQGSEATYESGFVIDKFPISRPNLTFSTLTVSNMSPEDSSIYLCSITVGGPGTEAFFGQGTRLTVV.

The rearrangement joins TRBV9 to TRBJ1-1, with a tentative D call TRBD1 (5 bases). Germline values: CDR1 SGDLS, CDR2 YYNGEE. The CDR3 loop spans 14 amino acids. Trimming took off 6 bases at V and 3 bases at J, with 15 bases between the two ends. CDR3 amino acids: CASTIDSLHTEAFF. The CDR3 DNA reads as TGTGCCAGCACCATTGACAGCCTTCACACTGAAGCTTTCTTT.

The chain has TRBV3-1 (or the pseudogene TRBV3-2) and TRBJ1-2, with D perhaps TRBD1 (6 bases). The CDR3 is 13 amino acids. Germline V CDR1 and CDR2: LGHDT, YNNKEL (reference sequence). V was cut by 3 bases and J by 4 bases, with 9 bases left in between. CDR3 DNA sequence: TGTGCCAGCAGCCAGGACAGCCGCTATGGCTACACCTTC. This encodes CASSQDSRYGYTF.

The chain joins TRBV7-3 to TRBJ2-1; tentative D call: TRBD1 (7 bases). This CDR3 comprises 15 residues. Germline V gene sequence: CDR1 SGHTA, CDR2 FQGTGA. The germline V and J ends were trimmed by 5 bases and 0 bases, with 11 bases remaining between them. This chain's CDR3 is CASSPGGSSYNEQFF. CDR3 DNA sequence: TGTGCCAGCAGCCCAGGGGGGAGCTCCTACAATGAGCAGTTCTTC.

The chain couples TRBV5-1 to TRBJ2-7; perhaps TRBD1 as D (5 bases). The CDR3 runs to 12 residues. V was clipped by 4 bases and J by 7 bases, with 12 bases between them. Looked up from germline, CDR1 is SGHRS and CDR2 is YFSETQ. Written as DNA, the CDR3 is TGCGCCAGCAGCCACCCTGCAGGGGAGCAGTACTTC. The encoded protein is CASSHPAGEQYF. Full variable domain (missing parts from reference TRBV5-1 and TRBJ2-7): KAGVTQTPRYLIKTRGQQVTLSCSPISGHRSVSWYQQTPGQGLQFLFEYFSETQRNKGNFPGRFSGRQFSNSRSEMNVSTLELGDSALYLCASSHPAGEQYFGPGTRLTVT.

The rearrangement links TRBV7-3 to TRBJ2-1, with D possibly matching TRBD2 (5 bases). The CDR3 contains 13 residues. Germline CDR1 SGHTA, CDR2 FQGTGA. Trimming took off 0 bases at V and 9 bases at J, with 9 bases between the two ends. CDR3 protein: CASSLTGNLEQFF. The CDR3 coding sequence is TGTGCCAGCAGCTTAACCGGGAATCTTGAGCAGTTCTTC.

This clone is a singleton in its sample. The V call is TRBV11-3, the J call TRBJ2-1, with D unclear. The V gene lost 5 bases and the J gene lost 10 bases, with 15 bases spanning the gap. The CDR3 is 13 amino acids. The germline gives CDR1 SGHNT, CDR2 YENEEA. The CDR3 spells CASSTPLGLEQFF. The CDR3 region has the DNA TGTGCCAGCAGCACGCCTTTGGGCCTAGAGCAGTTCTTC.

V is TRBV19 and J is TRBJ2-2; no definite D call. The CDR3 contains 12 residues. With 5 bases removed from V and 2 bases from J, the gap between germline ends came to 3 bases. CDR1 and CDR2 (germline): LNHDA, SQIVND (reference sequence). This chain's CDR3 is CASSVNTGELFF. The CDR3 DNA is TGTGCCAGTAGTGTTAACACCGGGGAGCTGTTTTTT.

This chain connects TRBV20-1 to TRBJ2-4; no firm D call. CDR1 is DFQATT, CDR2 SNEGSKA, per germline (reference sequence). The CDR3 is 12 amino acids. V gave up 3 bases and J gave up 4 bases, with 7 bases separating them. CDR3 in amino acids: CSASDGKNIQYF. The CDR3 DNA is TGCAGTGCTAGTGACGGAAAAAACATTCAGTACTTC.

The chain couples TRBV18 to TRBJ1-6, with D unresolved. The V end lost 2 bases, the J end lost 6 bases, and 11 bases lay between the germline ends. CDR3 length: 15 residues. Germline CDR1 KGHSH, CDR2 LQKENI. In nucleotides, the CDR3 is TGTGCCAGCTCACCAAGCCTGGGTAGTAATTCACCCCTCCACTTT. Amino acids: CASSPSLGSNSPLHF.